This T cell receptor (beta chain) was recorded in a study of T cell responses to AZD1222 COVID-19 vaccine. Overall study findings and caveats: Receipt of two AZD1222 doses was followed by a rise in Spike-specific TCR breadth and depth. Donors were chiefly white British, with a greater number of females, and clonal diversity was perhaps underestimated. Per reports, nearly half of all spike-specific TCRs target regions that are unmutated in variants. At 160-218 and 743-854, vaccine-associated CD4 TCRs were dominant, and they spanned spike.

Trimming cost V 4 bases and J 7 bases; bases outside gene matches: 6. Germline CDR1 SGHTA, CDR2 FQGTGA. This CDR3 has 15 residues. This clone was detected once. Its specificity is unknown. Sequencing was performed with immunoSEQ multiplex PCR; in TCRdb, only in-frame clones are kept and a portion is missing. Of roughly 130,000 clones in the sample, roughly 88% were seen once. The sample was peripheral blood, taken on day 0 of AZD1222 vaccination. The sequence was collected from an adult in good health. The chain links TRBV7-3 to TRBJ2-1; 11 bases are shared with TRBD2. CDR3 nucleotide sequence: TGTGCCAGCAGCTACTTTAGCGGGGGGGCTAATGAGCAGTTCTTC. Amino acid sequence: CASSYFSGGANEQFF.